What follows are 9 T cell receptor beta chains derived from one specimen sequenced in a study of metastatic and nonmetastatic thyroid tumors. No treatment had been given to any patient before thyroid surgery. TCRdb ran MiXCR on the PCR reads. The data hold around 20,000 clones, with 16% observed a single time. Sequenced: blood. These receptors were collected from a male donor with papillary thyroid cancer or a benign thyroid nodule (not recorded which). Some clones in this sample may be carry-over from other donors' samples.

This clone was counted at least ten times. This chain links TRBV11-2 with TRBJ2-3; 11 positions match TRBD2. From germline, CDR1 is SGHAT and CDR2 FQNNGV. Losses at the gene ends were 6 bases for V and 4 bases for J; bases not matched to a gene: 9. The CDR3 is 16 amino acids. The CDR3: CASRLGLAVPADTQYF. The DNA of the CDR3 is TGTGCCAGCAGGCTGGGACTAGCGGTTCCCGCAGATACGCAGTATTTT. The whole variable domain, remainder taken from reference TRBV11-2 and TRBJ2-3, is EAGVAQSPRYKIIEKRQSVAFWCNPISGHATLYWYQQILGQGPKLLIQFQNNGVVDDSQLPKDRFSAERLKGVDSTLKIQPAKLEDSAVYLCASRLGLAVPADTQYFGPGTRLTVL.

This clone was seen repeatedly, ten times or more. The chain is built from TRBV7-9 and TRBJ2-1; possibly TRBD1 for D (6 bases). There are 15 residues in the CDR3. V lost 5 bases and J 6 bases, leaving 17 bases between the germline ends. Looked up from germline, CDR1 is SEHNR and CDR2 is FQNEAQ (reference sequence). Here the CDR3 reads CASSPFLSRGNEQFF. In nucleotides, the CDR3 is TGTGCCAGCAGCCCTTTTCTGAGCAGGGGCAATGAGCAGTTCTTC.

Ten or more counts support this clone. The chain uses TRBV18 and TRBJ2-5; 8 bases line up with TRBD2. The germline V gene encodes CDR1 KGHSH and CDR2 LQKENI. The CDR3 length is 17 residues. J gave up 3 bases and V 0 bases, and 9 bases lay outside the gene matches. Here the CDR3 reads CASSPPRGDTREETQYF. In DNA form, the CDR3 reads TGTGCCAGCTCACCACCGCGGGGGGACACTAGAGAAGAGACCCAGTACTTC.

Concerning this clone: The junction differs from germline at one of its ends, possibly a read error. The gene calls are TRBV11-1 and TRBJ2-1, with 7 bases fitting TRBD2. The germline V gene encodes CDR1 SGHAT and CDR2 FQDESV (reference sequence). The CDR3 is 16 residues long. In nucleotides, the CDR3 is TGTGCCAGCAGCTACAAGAGGGACTATTCCATAAATGAGAAGTTCTTC. Amino acid sequence: CASSYKRDYSINEKFF.

This chain connects TRBV9 to TRBJ2-5; a possible D gene is TRBD1 (5 bases). Trimming pared 0 bases from V and 5 bases from J, leaving 11 bases between. Germline assignment: CDR1 SGDLS and CDR2 YYNGEE. The CDR3 consists of 14 residues. In DNA, the CDR3 is TGTGCCAGCAGCGTAGACCGGACAAAGGAGACCCAGTACTTC. Translated, it gives CASSVDRTKETQYF.

This clone has only a few counts. This may arise from a read error, as a much more abundant clone is one base away. The V and J genes are TRBV6-1 and TRBJ2-5; unclear D gene. Germline values: CDR1 MNHNS, CDR2 SASEGT. This CDR3 is 14 amino acids long. The CDR3 protein is CASSPTVSQETRYF. The DNA for the CDR3 is TGTGCCAGCAGCCCCACAGTATCCCAGGAGACCCGGTACTTC.

V usage is TRBV30 and J usage is TRBJ1-2; D is ambiguous. The germline V gene encodes CDR1 GTSNPN and CDR2 SVGIG (reference sequence). This CDR3 is built from 10 residues. V lost 3 bases and J 7 bases, leaving 6 bases between the germline ends. CDR3 nucleotides: TGTGCCTGGAGGACGATTGGCTACACCTTC. Protein sequence: CAWRTIGYTF.

The chain combines TRBV4-1 with TRBJ2-7; weak D call: TRBD1 (6 bases). The ends were cut back, 4 bases at V and 4 bases at J, with 8 bases in the middle. CDR1 is MGHRA and CDR2 is YSYEKL in the germline V gene. This CDR3 region has 12 residues. The chain's CDR3 is CASSPTGYEQYF. The CDR3 bases are TGCGCCAGCAGCCCGACAGGATACGAGCAGTACTTC.

This clone was found many times. The chain links TRBV6-1 to TRBJ2-2; 7 positions match TRBD1. This CDR3 is 14 amino acids long. V trimming: 9 bases; J trimming: 6 bases; junction bases outside the gene matches: 10. Per germline, CDR1 MNHNS and CDR2 SASEGT. This CDR3 reads CASYGTEGSGELFF. The CDR3 DNA reads as TGTGCCAGTTACGGGACAGAAGGCTCCGGGGAGCTGTTTTTT.